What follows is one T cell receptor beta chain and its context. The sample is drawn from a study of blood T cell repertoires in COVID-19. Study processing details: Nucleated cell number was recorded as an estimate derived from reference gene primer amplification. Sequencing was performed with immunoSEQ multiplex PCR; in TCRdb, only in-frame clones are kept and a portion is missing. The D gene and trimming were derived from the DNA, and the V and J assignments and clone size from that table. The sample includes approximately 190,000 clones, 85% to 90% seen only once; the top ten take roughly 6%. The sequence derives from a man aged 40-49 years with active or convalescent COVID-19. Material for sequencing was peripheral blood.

The CDR3 DNA follows: TGTGCCAGCAGCTTAGTAAGCAGGGCTAGCACAGATACGCAGTATTTT. This encodes CASSLVSRASTDTQYF. The genes are TRBV11-2 and TRBJ2-3, with D tentatively TRBD1 (5 bases). Germline CDR1 and CDR2: SGHAT and FQNNGV. Trimming pared 1 base from V and 0 bases from J, leaving 11 bases between. The length of the CDR3 is 16 residues. Supplemented by reference TRBV11-2 and TRBJ2-3, the full variable domain reads EAGVAQSPRYKIIEKRQSVAFWCNPISGHATLYWYQQILGQGPKLLIQFQNNGVVDDSQLPKDRFSAERLKGVDSTLKIQPAKLEDSAVYLCASSLVSRASTDTQYFGPGTRLTVL.